Reported below is one T cell receptor beta chain. The data originate from a study of OX40 agonist ivuxolimab in advanced cancers. Sequenced by immunoSEQ multiplex PCR; TCRdb stores in-frame clones only, minus some. The data show about 110,000 clones, more than 85% seen once. Per the germline V gene, CDR1 is SGHVS and CDR2 is FQNEAQ. The CDR3 sequence is 18 residues long. Trimming stripped 4 bases from V and 1 base from J, with 20 bases between. The J gene is TRBJ2-4, the V gene TRBV7-8; possibly TRBD2 for D (5 bases). Specimen: CD4+ or CD8+ T cells sorted from blood, collected in a trial of the OX40 agonist ivuxolimab. This clonotype originated in an adult with an advanced solid tumor such as melanoma, head and neck, liver or kidney cancer. As DNA, the CDR3 is TGTGCCAGCAGCTCCGGCCGAGGGTTTACCGGGGCCAAAAACATTCAGTACTTC. Encoded protein: CASSSGRGFTGAKNIQYF. Looking up the rest from reference TRBV7-8 and TRBJ2-4 gives the full variable domain: GAGVSQSPRYKVAKRGQDVALRCDPISGHVSLFWYQQALGQGPEFLTYFQNEAQLDKSGLPSDRFFAERPEGSVSTLKIQRTQQEDSAVYLCASSSGRGFTGAKNIQYFGAGTRLSVL.